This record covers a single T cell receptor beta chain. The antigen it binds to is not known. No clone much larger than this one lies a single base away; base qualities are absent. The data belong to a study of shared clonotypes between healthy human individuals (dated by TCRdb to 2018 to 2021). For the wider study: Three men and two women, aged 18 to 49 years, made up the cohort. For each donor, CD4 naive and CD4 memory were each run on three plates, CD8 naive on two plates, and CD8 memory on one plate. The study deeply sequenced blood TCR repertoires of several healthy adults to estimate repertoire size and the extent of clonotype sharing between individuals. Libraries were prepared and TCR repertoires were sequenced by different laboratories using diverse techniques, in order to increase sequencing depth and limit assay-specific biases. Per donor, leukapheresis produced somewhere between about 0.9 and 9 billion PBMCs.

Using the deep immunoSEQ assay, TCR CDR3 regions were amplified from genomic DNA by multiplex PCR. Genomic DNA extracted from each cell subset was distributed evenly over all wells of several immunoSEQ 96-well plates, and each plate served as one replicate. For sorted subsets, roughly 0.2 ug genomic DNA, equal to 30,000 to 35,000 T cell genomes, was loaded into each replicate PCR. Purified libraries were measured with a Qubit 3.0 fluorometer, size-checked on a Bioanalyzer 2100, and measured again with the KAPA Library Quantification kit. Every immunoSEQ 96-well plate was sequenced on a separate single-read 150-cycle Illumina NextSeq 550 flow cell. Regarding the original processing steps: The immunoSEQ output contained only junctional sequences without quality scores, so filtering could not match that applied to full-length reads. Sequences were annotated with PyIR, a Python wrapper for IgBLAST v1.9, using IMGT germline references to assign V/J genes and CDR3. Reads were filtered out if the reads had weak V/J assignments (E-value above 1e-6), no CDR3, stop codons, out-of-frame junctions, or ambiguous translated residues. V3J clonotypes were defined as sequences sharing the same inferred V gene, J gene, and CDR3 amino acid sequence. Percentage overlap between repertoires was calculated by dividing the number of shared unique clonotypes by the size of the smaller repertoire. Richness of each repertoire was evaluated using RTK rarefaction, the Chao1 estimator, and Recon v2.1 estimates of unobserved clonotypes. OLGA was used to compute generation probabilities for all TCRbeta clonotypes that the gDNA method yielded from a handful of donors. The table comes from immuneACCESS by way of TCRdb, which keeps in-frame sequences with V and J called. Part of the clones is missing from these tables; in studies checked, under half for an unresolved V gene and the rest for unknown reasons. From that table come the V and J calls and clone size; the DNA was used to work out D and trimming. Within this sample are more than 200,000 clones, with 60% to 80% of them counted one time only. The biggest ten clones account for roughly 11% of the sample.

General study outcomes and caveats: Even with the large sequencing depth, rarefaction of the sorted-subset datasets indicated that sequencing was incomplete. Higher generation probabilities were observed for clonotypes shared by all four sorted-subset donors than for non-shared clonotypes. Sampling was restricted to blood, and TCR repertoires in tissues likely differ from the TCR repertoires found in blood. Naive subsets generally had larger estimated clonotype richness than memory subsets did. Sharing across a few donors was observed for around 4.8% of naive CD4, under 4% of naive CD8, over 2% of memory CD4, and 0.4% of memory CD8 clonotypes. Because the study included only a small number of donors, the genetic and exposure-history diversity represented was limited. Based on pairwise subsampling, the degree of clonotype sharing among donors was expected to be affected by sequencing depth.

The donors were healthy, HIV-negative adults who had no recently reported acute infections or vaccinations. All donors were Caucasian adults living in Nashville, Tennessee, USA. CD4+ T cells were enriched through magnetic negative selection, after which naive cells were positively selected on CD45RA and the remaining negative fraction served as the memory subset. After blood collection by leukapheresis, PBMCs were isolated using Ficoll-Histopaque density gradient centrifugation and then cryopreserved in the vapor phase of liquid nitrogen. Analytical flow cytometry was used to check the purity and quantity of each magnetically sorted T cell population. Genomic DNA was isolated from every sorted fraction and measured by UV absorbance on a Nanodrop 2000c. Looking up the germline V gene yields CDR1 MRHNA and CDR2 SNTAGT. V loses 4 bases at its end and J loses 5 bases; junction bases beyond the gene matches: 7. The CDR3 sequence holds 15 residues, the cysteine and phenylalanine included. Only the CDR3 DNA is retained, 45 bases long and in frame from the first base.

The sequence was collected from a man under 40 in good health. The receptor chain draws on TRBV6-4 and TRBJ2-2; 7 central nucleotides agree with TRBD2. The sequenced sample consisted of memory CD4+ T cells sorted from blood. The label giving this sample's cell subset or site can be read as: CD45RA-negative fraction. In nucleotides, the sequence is TGTGCCAGCAGTGCCCTAGCGGATGGAACCGGGGAGCTGTTTTTT. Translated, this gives CASSALADGTGELFF.